This TCR beta chain was identified during a study of technical replicates of blood from several donors. V gave up 0 bases and J gave up 4 bases, with 9 bases separating them. Germline CDR1 and CDR2: SGHDT and YYEEEE. The CDR3 sequence is 14 residues long. Profiled with immunoSEQ multiplex PCR; TCRdb holds only in-frame clones, not every one. The sample includes over 65,000 clones, around 97% of them seen just once. Sequencing was carried out using T cells isolated from PBMCs. This TCR came from a human donor in good health. V usage is TRBV5-6 and J usage is TRBJ2-3; D unresolved. The CDR3 here is CASSLGLPADTQYF. The CDR3 DNA follows: TGTGCCAGCAGCTTGGGCTTACCGGCAGATACGCAGTATTTT.